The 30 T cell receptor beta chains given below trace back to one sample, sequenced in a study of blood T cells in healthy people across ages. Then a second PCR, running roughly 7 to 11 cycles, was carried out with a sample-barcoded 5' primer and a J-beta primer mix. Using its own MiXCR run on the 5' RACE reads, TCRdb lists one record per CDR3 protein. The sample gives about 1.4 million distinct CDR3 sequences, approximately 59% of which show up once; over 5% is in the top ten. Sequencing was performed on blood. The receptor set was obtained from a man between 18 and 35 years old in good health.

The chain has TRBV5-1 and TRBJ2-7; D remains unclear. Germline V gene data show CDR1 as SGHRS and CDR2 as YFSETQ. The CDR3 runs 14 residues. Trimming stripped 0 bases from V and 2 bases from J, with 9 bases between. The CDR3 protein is CASSLAFGAYEQYF. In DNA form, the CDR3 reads TGCGCCAGCAGCTTGGCCTTTGGGGCCTACGAGCAGTACTTC.

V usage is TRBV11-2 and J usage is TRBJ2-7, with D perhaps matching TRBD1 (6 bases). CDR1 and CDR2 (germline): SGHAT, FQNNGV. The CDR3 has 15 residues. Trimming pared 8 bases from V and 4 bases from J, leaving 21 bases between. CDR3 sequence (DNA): TGTGCCAGCTCCCGAATACGGGGACACAAATACGAGCAGTACTTC. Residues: CASSRIRGHKYEQYF.

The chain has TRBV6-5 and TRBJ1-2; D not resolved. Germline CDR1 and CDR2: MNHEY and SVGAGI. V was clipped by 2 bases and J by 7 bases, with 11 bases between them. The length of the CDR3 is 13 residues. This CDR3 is CASSYADGVGYTF. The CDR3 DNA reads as TGTGCCAGCAGTTACGCCGATGGGGTTGGCTACACCTTC.

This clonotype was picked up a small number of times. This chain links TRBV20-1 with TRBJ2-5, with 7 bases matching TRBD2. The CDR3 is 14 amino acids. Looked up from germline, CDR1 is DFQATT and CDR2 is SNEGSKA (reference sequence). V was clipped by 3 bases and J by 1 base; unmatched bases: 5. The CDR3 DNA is TGCAGTGCTAGCATGCCTAGCGGCCAAGAGACCCAGTACTTC. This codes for CSASMPSGQETQYF.

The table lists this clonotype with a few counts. The CDR3 sequence is CASSPGTPLSYQETQYF. Here the CDR3 DNA reads TGTGCCAGCAGCCCCGGGACACCACTTTCGTACCAAGAGACCCAGTACTTC. The genes are TRBV12-3 or TRBV12-4 and TRBJ2-5; a possible D gene is TRBD1 (6 bases). V lost 6 bases, J lost 0 bases, and 20 bases lay in between. CDR3 length: 17 amino acids.

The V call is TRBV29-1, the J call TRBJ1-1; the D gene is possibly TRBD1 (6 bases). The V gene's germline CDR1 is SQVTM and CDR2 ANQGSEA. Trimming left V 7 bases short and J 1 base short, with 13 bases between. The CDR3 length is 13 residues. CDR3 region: CSALGGTNTEAFF. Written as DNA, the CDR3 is TGCAGCGCCTTGGGGGGCACGAACACTGAAGCTTTCTTT.

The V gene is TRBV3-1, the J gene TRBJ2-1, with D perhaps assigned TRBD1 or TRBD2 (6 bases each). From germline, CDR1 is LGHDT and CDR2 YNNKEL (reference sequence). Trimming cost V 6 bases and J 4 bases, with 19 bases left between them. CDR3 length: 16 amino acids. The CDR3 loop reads CASSLRVGGQYNEQFF. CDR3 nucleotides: TGTGCCAGCAGTTTGAGGGTGGGGGGCCAGTACAATGAGCAGTTCTTC.

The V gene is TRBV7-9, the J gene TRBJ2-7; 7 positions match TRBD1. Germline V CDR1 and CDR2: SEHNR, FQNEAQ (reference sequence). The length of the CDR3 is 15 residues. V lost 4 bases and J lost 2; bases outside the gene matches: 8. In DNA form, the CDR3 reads TGTGCCAGCAGCTCGCAGGGGGACAGACCCTACGAGCAGTACTTC. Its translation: CASSSQGDRPYEQYF.

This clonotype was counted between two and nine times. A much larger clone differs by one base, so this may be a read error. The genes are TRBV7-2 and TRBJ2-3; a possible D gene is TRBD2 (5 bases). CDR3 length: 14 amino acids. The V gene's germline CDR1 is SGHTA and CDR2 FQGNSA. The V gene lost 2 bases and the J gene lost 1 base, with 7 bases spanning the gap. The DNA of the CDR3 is TGTGCCAGCAGCTTAACGGAGGGCACAGATACGCAGTATTTT. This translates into CASSLTEGTDTQYF. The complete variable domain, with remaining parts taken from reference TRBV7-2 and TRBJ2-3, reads GAGVSQSPSNKVTEKGKDVELRCDPISGHTALYWYRQSLGQGLEFLIYFQGNSAPDKSGLPSDRFSAERTGGSVSTLTIQRTQQEDSAVYLCASSLTEGTDTQYFGPGTRLTVL.

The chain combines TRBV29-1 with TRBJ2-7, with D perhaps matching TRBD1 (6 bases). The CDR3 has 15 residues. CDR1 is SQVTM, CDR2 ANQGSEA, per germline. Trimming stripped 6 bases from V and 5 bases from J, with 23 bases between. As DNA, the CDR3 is TGCAGCGTCTGCCCCGGGACAATAAAAAGCAACGAGCAGTACTTC. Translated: CSVCPGTIKSNEQYF.

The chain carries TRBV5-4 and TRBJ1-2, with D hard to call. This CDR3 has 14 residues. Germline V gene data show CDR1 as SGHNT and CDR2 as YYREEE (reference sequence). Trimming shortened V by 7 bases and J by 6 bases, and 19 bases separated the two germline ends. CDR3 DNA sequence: TGTGCCAGCCGTCCGGACGGCAGGACTAATGGCTACACCTTC. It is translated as CASRPDGRTNGYTF. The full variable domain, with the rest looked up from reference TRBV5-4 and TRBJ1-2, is ETGVTQSPTHLIKTRGQQVTLRCSSQSGHNTVSWYQQALGQGPQFIFQYYREEENGRGNFPPRFSGLQFPNYSSELNVNALELDDSALYLCASRPDGRTNGYTFGSGTRLTVV.

This chain's CDR3 is CAIGRLAGDNEQFF. The CDR3, as DNA: TGTGCCATCGGGAGGCTAGCGGGGGACAATGAGCAGTTCTTC. The J gene is TRBJ2-1, the V gene TRBV10-3; 10 positions match TRBD2. The trim removed 8 bases at V and 5 bases at J, leaving 6 bases unmatched. This CDR3 has 14 amino acids. In germline, CDR1 is ENHRY, CDR2 SYGVKD.

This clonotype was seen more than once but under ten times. CDR3 region: CASSQDLLAASYEQYF. CDR3 coding DNA: TGTGCCAGCAGCCAAGATCTGCTAGCGGCAAGCTACGAGCAGTACTTC. The chain uses TRBV3-1 and TRBJ2-7; 7 bases are shared with TRBD2. The CDR3 has 16 residues. Germline assignment: CDR1 LGHDT and CDR2 YNNKEL (reference sequence). Losses at the gene ends were 0 bases for V and 3 bases for J; bases not matched to a gene: 8.

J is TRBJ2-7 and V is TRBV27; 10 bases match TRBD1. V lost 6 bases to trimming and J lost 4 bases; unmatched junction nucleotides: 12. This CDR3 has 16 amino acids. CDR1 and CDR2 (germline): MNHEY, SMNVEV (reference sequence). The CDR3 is CASSREGTGAFYEQYF. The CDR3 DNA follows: TGTGCCAGCAGCCGCGAGGGGACAGGGGCTTTTTACGAGCAGTACTTC.

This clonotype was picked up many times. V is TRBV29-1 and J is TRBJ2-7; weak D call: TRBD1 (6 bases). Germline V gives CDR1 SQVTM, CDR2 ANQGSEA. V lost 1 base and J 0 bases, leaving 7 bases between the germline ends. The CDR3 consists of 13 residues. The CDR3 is CSVEGGGSYEQYF. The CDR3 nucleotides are TGCAGCGTTGAAGGAGGGGGCTCCTACGAGCAGTACTTC.

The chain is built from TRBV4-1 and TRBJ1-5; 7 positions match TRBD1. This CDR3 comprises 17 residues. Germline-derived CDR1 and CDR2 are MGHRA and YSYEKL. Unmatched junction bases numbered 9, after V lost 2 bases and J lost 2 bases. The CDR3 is CASSQNLGGSGNQPQHF. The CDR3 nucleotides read TGCGCCAGCAGCCAAAACCTAGGGGGCTCGGGCAATCAGCCCCAGCATTTT.

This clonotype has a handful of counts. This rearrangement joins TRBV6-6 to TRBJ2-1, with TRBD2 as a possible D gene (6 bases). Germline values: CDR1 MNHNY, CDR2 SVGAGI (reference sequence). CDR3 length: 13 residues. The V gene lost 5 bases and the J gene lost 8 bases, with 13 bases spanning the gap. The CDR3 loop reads CASSQLQRDEQFF. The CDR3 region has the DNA TGTGCCAGCAGTCAACTCCAGCGGGATGAGCAGTTCTTC.

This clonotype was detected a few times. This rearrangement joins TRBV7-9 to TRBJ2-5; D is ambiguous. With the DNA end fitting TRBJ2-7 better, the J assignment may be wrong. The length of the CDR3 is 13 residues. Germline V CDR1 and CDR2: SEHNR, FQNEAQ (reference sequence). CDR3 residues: CASSRADSYEQYF. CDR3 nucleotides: TGTGCCAGCAGCCGGGCCGACTCCTACGAGCAGTACTTC.

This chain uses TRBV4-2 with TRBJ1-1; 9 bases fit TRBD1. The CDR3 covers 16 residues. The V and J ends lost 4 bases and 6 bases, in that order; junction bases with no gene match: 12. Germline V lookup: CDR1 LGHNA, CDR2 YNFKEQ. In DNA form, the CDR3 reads TGTGCCAGCAGCCCCCTGACCGGGACAGGGCCTTCTGAAGCTTTCTTT. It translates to CASSPLTGTGPSEAFF.

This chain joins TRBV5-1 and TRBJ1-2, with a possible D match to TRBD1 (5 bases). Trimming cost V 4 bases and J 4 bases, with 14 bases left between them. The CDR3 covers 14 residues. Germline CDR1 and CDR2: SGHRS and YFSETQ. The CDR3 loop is CASSEDNGVYGYTF. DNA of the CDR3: TGCGCCAGCAGCGAGGACAACGGGGTCTATGGCTACACCTTC.

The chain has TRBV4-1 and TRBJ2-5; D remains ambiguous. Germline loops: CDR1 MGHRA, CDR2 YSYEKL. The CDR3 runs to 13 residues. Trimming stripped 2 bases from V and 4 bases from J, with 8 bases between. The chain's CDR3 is CASSQRVRETQYF. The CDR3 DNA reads TGCGCCAGCAGCCAACGGGTCCGAGAGACCCAGTACTTC.

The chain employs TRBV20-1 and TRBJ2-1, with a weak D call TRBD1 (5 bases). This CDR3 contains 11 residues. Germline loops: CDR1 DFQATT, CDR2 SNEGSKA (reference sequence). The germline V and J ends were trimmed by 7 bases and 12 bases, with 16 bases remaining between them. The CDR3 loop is CSVGVEMGQFF. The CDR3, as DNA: TGCAGTGTAGGGGTCGAAATGGGGCAGTTCTTC.

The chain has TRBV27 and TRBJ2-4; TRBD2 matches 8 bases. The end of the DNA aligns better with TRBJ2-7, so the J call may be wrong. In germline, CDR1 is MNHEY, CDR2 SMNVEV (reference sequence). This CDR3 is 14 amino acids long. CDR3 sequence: CASSFLAGEYEQYF. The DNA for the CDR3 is TGTGCCAGCAGTTTCCTAGCGGGTGAATACGAGCAGTACTTC.

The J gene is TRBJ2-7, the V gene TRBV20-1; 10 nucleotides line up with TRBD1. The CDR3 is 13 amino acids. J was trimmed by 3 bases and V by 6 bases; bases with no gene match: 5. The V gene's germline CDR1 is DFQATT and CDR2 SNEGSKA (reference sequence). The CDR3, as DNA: TGCAGTGCCCTCCGGGACAGGGGCTACGAGCAGTACTTC. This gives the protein CSALRDRGYEQYF.

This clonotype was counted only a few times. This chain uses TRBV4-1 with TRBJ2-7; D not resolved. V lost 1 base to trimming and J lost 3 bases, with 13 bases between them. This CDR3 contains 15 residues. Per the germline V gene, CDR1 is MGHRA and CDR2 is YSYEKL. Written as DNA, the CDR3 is TGCGCCAGCAGCCAAGTTTATGGAAACTTCTACGAGCAGTACTTC. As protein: CASSQVYGNFYEQYF.

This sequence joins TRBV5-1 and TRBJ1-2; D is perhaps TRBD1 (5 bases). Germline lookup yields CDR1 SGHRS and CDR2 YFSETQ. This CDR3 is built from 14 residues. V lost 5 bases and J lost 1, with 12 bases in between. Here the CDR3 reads CASRPAGINYGYTF. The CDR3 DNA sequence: TGCGCCAGCAGACCCGCAGGGATTAACTATGGCTACACCTTC.

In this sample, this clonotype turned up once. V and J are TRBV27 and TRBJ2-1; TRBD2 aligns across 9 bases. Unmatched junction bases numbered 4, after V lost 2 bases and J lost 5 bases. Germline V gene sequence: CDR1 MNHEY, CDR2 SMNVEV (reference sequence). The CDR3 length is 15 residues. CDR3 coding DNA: TGTGCCAGCAGTTTAAGCCTAGCGGGACACAATGAGCAGTTCTTC. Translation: CASSLSLAGHNEQFF.

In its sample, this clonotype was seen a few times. Written as DNA, the CDR3 is TGCAGTGCCAATCCAGGTACCGCCGAGCAGTACTTC. This sequence encodes CSANPGTAEQYF. The J gene is TRBJ2-7, the V gene TRBV20-1; D is unresolved. The V gene lost 6 bases and the J gene lost 6 bases, with 15 bases spanning the gap. The V gene's germline CDR1 is DFQATT and CDR2 SNEGSKA (reference sequence). The length of the CDR3 is 12 residues.

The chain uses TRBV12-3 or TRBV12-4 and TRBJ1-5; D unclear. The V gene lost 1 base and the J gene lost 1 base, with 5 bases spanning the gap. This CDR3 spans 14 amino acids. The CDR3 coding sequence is TGTGCCAGCAGTTTAGTAATCAGCAATCAGCCCCAGCATTTT. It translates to CASSLVISNQPQHF.

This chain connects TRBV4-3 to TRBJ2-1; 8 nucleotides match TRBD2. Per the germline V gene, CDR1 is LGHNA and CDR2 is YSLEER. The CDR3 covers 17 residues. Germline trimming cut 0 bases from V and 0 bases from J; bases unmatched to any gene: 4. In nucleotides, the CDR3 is TGCGCCAGCAGCCAAGACGGACTAGCTGGCTCCTACAATGAGCAGTTCTTC. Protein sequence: CASSQDGLAGSYNEQFF.